These 24 T cell receptor beta chains share one sample of origin, sequenced in a study of cytomegalovirus exposure and HLA in healthy donors. Primers for the PCR totalled 60 Vbeta and 13 Jbeta. Sequencing was performed with immunoSEQ multiplex PCR; in TCRdb, only in-frame clones are kept and a portion is missing. There are 130,000 or so clones in the sample; around 78% occur only once, and around 1.5% lies in the top ten. The sample comprised PBMCs. These receptor sequences come from a woman between 18 and 29 years old in good health and CMV-seronegative.

J is TRBJ2-1 and V is TRBV19, with 10 bases fitting TRBD2. Trimming at V came to 1 base and at J to 5 bases, leaving 5 bases not matched to a gene. The CDR3 length is 16 residues. Germline V gene data show CDR1 as LNHDA and CDR2 as SQIVND (reference sequence). CDR3 sequence (DNA): TGTGCCAGTAGTATAGGAGCGGGAGGGCCTGACAATGAGCAGTTCTTC. Residues: CASSIGAGGPDNEQFF. The full variable domain, completed using reference TRBV19 and TRBJ2-1, is DGGITQSPKYLFRKEGQNVTLSCEQNLNHDAMYWYRQDPGQGLRLIYYSQIVNDFQKGDIAEGYSVSREKKESFPLTVTSAQKNPTAFYLCASSIGAGGPDNEQFFGPGTRLTVL.

The chain is built from TRBV2 and TRBJ2-3; possibly TRBD2 for D (6 bases). The CDR3 has 14 residues. Trimming left V 1 base short and J 3 bases short, with 8 bases between. Germline lookup yields CDR1 SNHLY and CDR2 FYNNEI. CDR3 amino acids: CASSEGGRTDTQYF. For the CDR3, the DNA is TGTGCCAGCAGTGAAGGGGGGAGGACAGATACGCAGTATTTT.

V usage is TRBV5-1 and J usage is TRBJ2-3; 7 nucleotides match TRBD1. CDR1 SGHRS and CDR2 YFSETQ come from the germline V gene. The junction had 6 bases not matched to a gene; V was cut back by 5 bases and J by 0 bases. The CDR3 consists of 15 residues. The CDR3 protein is CASRLQGSSTDTQYF. CDR3 sequence (DNA): TGCGCCAGCAGGTTACAGGGGTCTAGCACAGATACGCAGTATTTT. Variable domain in full (rest from reference TRBV5-1 and TRBJ2-3): KAGVTQTPRYLIKTRGQQVTLSCSPISGHRSVSWYQQTPGQGLQFLFEYFSETQRNKGNFPGRFSGRQFSNSRSEMNVSTLELGDSALYLCASRLQGSSTDTQYFGPGTRLTVL.

V and J are TRBV30 and TRBJ1-2; no clear D gene. The CDR3 runs 12 residues. The V and J ends lost 1 base and 3 bases respectively, with 6 bases between them. The germline gives CDR1 GTSNPN, CDR2 SVGIG (reference sequence). Here the CDR3 DNA reads TGTGCCTGGAGTGCGGCGGACTATGGCTACACCTTC. Protein: CAWSAADYGYTF.

The chain is built from TRBV6-1 and TRBJ1-1; 7 positions match TRBD1. This CDR3 is built from 13 residues. V lost 11 bases, J lost 0 bases, and 6 bases stayed unmatched. CDR1 is MNHNS and CDR2 is SASEGT in the germline V gene. The CDR3 spells CAGSGQLNTEAFF. CDR3 nucleotides: TGTGCCGGCTCGGGACAGCTGAACACTGAAGCTTTCTTT.

The chain carries TRBV19 and TRBJ2-7; D is ambiguous. The CDR3 extends over 12 amino acids. The germline V gene encodes CDR1 LNHDA and CDR2 SQIVND (reference sequence). V shed 5 bases and J shed 3 bases, with 8 bases lying between them. The CDR3 loop is CASSAASYEQYF. CDR3 DNA: TGTGCCAGTAGTGCCGCCAGCTACGAGCAGTACTTC. The complete variable domain, with remaining parts taken from reference TRBV19 and TRBJ2-7, reads DGGITQSPKYLFRKEGQNVTLSCEQNLNHDAMYWYRQDPGQGLRLIYYSQIVNDFQKGDIAEGYSVSREKKESFPLTVTSAQKNPTAFYLCASSAASYEQYFGPGTRLTVT.

The chain has TRBV5-1 and TRBJ1-1; D possibly corresponds to TRBD1 (5 bases). V was pared by 4 bases and J by 0 bases, with 16 bases between. CDR1 SGHRS and CDR2 YFSETQ come from the germline V gene. The CDR3 contains 16 residues. CDR3 sequence (DNA): TGCGCCAGCAGCCTGACAGCGACACGGGTGAACACTGAAGCTTTCTTT. Translated, it gives CASSLTATRVNTEAFF. Supplemented by reference TRBV5-1 and TRBJ1-1, the full variable domain reads KAGVTQTPRYLIKTRGQQVTLSCSPISGHRSVSWYQQTPGQGLQFLFEYFSETQRNKGNFPGRFSGRQFSNSRSEMNVSTLELGDSALYLCASSLTATRVNTEAFFGQGTRLTVV.

With regard to this clone: One end of the junction varies from germline; a read error may be responsible. The chain couples TRBV7-6 to TRBJ1-4, with 11 bases matching TRBD1. The CDR3 spans 18 residues. Germline V gene sequence: CDR1 SGHVS, CDR2 FNYEAQ. CDR3 region: CASSFGTGGIATNEKLFF. CDR3 sequence (DNA): TGTGCCAGTAGCTTTGGGACAGGGGGAATTGCAACTAATGAAAAACTGTTTTTT.

This chain joins TRBV6-4 and TRBJ1-1; no clear D gene. V dropped 9 bases and J dropped 10 bases, with 15 bases sitting between them. CDR1 and CDR2 from the germline V gene are MRHNA and SNTAGT. The CDR3 covers 11 residues. The CDR3 loop is CARKPGIGAFF. The CDR3 region has the DNA TGTGCCAGAAAGCCGGGAATTGGAGCTTTCTTT.

The chain joins TRBV10-3 to TRBJ2-7; 11 bases line up with TRBD2. The ends lost 4 bases at V and 4 bases at J; junction bases unmatched: 3. CDR1 is ENHRY, CDR2 SYGVKD, per germline. The CDR3 extends over 14 amino acids. CDR3 sequence (DNA): TGTGCCATCAGTGCGACTAGCGGGACTTACGAGCAGTACTTC. Amino acids: CAISATSGTYEQYF.

The V gene is TRBV5-1, the J gene TRBJ2-1; 8 nucleotides align to TRBD1. The germline V gene has CDR1 SGHRS and CDR2 YFSETQ. This CDR3 is built from 20 residues. The V segment lost 4 bases and the J segment 2 bases; nucleotides outside the gene matches: 20. CDR3: CASSRPRGQGAGAPYNEQFF. In DNA, the CDR3 is TGCGCCAGCAGCAGACCCCGAGGGCAGGGGGCCGGAGCGCCCTACAATGAGCAGTTCTTC.

This chain links TRBV29-1 with TRBJ2-5; 9 bases agree with TRBD2. The trim removed 3 bases at V and 6 bases at J, leaving 11 bases unmatched. The CDR3 has 15 residues. The germline V gene has CDR1 SQVTM and CDR2 ANQGSEA. The CDR3 region has the DNA TGCAGCGTTGAGGTAGCGGGAGCTTTGGGAAAGACCCAGTACTTC. Its protein is CSVEVAGALGKTQYF.

The rearrangement links TRBV7-8 to TRBJ1-2, with TRBD1 matching over 7 bases. The CDR3 has 15 amino acids. CDR1 SGHVS and CDR2 FQNEAQ come from the germline V gene. V gave up 4 bases and J gave up 1 base; unmatched junction bases: 6. The CDR3 nucleotides read TGTGCCAGCAGCTCAACAGGGGACTTTAACTATGGCTACACCTTC. This gives the protein CASSSTGDFNYGYTF.

The CDR3 sequence is CAWRRLAGKRYEQYF. The CDR3 nucleotides read TGTGCCTGGAGGAGACTAGCGGGCAAACGCTACGAGCAGTACTTC. V usage is TRBV30 and J usage is TRBJ2-7, with 10 bases identical to TRBD2. CDR1 is GTSNPN and CDR2 is SVGIG in the germline V gene (reference sequence). This CDR3 has 15 amino acids. The trim removed 3 bases at V and 3 bases at J, leaving 8 bases unmatched.

The rearrangement links TRBV4-1 to TRBJ1-2, with 7 positions matching TRBD1. From germline, CDR1 is MGHRA and CDR2 YSYEKL. CDR3 length equals 16 residues. V trimming: 7 bases; J trimming: 8 bases; junction bases outside the gene matches: 19. The DNA for the CDR3 is TGCGCCAGCACCCACACCGGAAACAGGGGAGTTAGCGGCTACACCTTC. This gives the protein CASTHTGNRGVSGYTF.

The chain carries TRBV30 and TRBJ2-1; perhaps TRBD1 as D (5 bases). The CDR3 contains 14 residues. CDR1 is GTSNPN, CDR2 SVGIG, per germline (reference sequence). Trimming removed 0 bases from V and 8 bases from J, with 14 bases in between. The CDR3 sequence is CAWSVGAGLDEQFF. CDR3 nucleotides: TGTGCCTGGAGTGTAGGGGCAGGGCTGGATGAGCAGTTCTTC.

This chain uses TRBV30 with TRBJ2-1; D is perhaps TRBD2 (6 bases). This CDR3 has 14 amino acids. V lost 0 bases, J lost 5 bases, and 11 bases lay in between. The germline V gene has CDR1 GTSNPN and CDR2 SVGIG (reference sequence). CDR3 in DNA: TGTGCCTGGAGTGTAAAGGGACTTCACAATGAGCAGTTCTTC. It codes for CAWSVKGLHNEQFF.

J is TRBJ2-7 and V is TRBV5-1; possible D gene TRBD2, 6 bases. Trimming took off 10 bases at V and 0 bases at J, with 17 bases between the two ends. The CDR3 loop spans 14 amino acids. CDR1 is SGHRS and CDR2 is YFSETQ in the germline V gene. Written as DNA, the CDR3 is TGCGCCTCTTCCGGGACTTCGAGCTCCTACGAGCAGTACTTC. Protein sequence: CASSGTSSSYEQYF. The full variable domain, rest sourced from reference TRBV5-1 and TRBJ2-7, is KAGVTQTPRYLIKTRGQQVTLSCSPISGHRSVSWYQQTPGQGLQFLFEYFSETQRNKGNFPGRFSGRQFSNSRSEMNVSTLELGDSALYLCASSGTSSSYEQYFGPGTRLTVT.

This clone was seen once. The chain joins TRBV10-2 to TRBJ1-1, with D perhaps matching TRBD1 (5 bases). Germline V gene lookup returns CDR1 WSHSY and CDR2 SAAADI. The CDR3 spans 15 residues. The V and J ends lost 4 bases and 1 base respectively, with 13 bases between them. The CDR3 sequence is CASSGPSTGNTEAFF. CDR3 nucleotides: TGCGCCAGCAGTGGCCCCTCCACAGGGAACACTGAAGCTTTCTTT.

The V call is TRBV25-1, the J call TRBJ2-5; TRBD1 agrees at 8 bases. Per germline, CDR1 MGHDK and CDR2 SYGVNS. V shed 6 bases and J 0 bases; nucleotides not matched to a gene: 3. This CDR3 region has 14 residues. CDR3 coding DNA: TGTGCCAGCAGCGACAGGGGACACCAAGAGACCCAGTACTTC. It is translated as CASSDRGHQETQYF.

The chain joins TRBV15 to TRBJ2-5, with TRBD1 as a possible D gene (6 bases). The CDR3 runs 16 residues. The germline V gene has CDR1 LNHNV and CDR2 YYDKDF (reference sequence). V lost 0 bases, J lost 1 base, and 12 bases lay in between. The DNA for the CDR3 is TGTGCCACCAGCAGAGAGGGGGCAGGCCGCCAAGAGACCCAGTACTTC. It encodes CATSREGAGRQETQYF.

This clone was observed a handful of times. The chain employs TRBV7-9 and TRBJ1-4; 7 nucleotides match TRBD1. Germline values: CDR1 SEHNR, CDR2 FQNEAQ (reference sequence). The CDR3 runs 16 residues. V shed 1 base and J 4 bases; nucleotides not matched to a gene: 6. CDR3: CASSLGTGTNNEKLFF. DNA of the CDR3: TGTGCCAGCAGCTTAGGGACAGGAACTAATAATGAAAAACTGTTTTTT.

The chain uses TRBV11-3 and TRBJ2-7, with 7 positions matching TRBD2. The V segment lost 7 bases and the J segment 6 bases; nucleotides outside the gene matches: 24. This CDR3 region has 18 residues. The germline gives CDR1 SGHNT, CDR2 YENEEA. The CDR3 spells CASTLLPPNGLEEAEQYF. CDR3 nucleotide sequence: TGTGCCAGCACTCTCTTACCCCCCAACGGACTAGAGGAGGCCGAGCAGTACTTC. Together with reference TRBV11-3 and TRBJ2-7, the CDR3 gives the full variable domain: EAGVVQSPRYKIIEKKQPVAFWCNPISGHNTLYWYLQNLGQGPELLIRYENEEAVDDSQLPKDRFSAERLKGVDSTLKIQPAELGDSAVYLCASTLLPPNGLEEAEQYFGPGTRLTVT.

Regarding this clone: At the DNA level, this CDR3 is encoded by other sequences in the same sample as well. The chain uses TRBV14 and TRBJ1-2; D gene ambiguous. Germline V gene sequence: CDR1 SGHDN, CDR2 FVKESK. This CDR3 is 14 amino acids long. V was trimmed by 1 base and J by 4 bases, leaving 10 bases between them. CDR3 nucleotide sequence: TGTGCCAGCAGCCAAGCCCGGGATCCCTATGGCTACACCTTC. Amino acid sequence: CASSQARDPYGYTF.